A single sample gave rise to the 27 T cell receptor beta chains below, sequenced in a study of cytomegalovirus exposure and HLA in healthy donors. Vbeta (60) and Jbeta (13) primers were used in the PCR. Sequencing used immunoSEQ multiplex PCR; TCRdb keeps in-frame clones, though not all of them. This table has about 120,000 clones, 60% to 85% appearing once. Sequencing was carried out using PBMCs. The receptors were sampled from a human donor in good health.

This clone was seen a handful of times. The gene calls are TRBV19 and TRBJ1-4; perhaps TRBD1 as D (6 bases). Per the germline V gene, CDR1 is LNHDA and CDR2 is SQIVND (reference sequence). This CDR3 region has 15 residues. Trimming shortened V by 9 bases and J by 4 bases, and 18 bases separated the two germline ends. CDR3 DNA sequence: TGTGCCAGCCGGCAGGTTGGACAGAATAATGAAAAACTGTTTTTT. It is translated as CASRQVGQNNEKLFF.

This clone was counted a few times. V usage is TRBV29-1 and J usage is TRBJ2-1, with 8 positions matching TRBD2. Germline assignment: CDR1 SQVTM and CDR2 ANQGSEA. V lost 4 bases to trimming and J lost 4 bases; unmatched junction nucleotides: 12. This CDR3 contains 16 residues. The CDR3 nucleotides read TGCAGCGTTGCGCTGATAGGGCGGGGGGCTTACAATGAGCAGTTCTTC. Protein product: CSVALIGRGAYNEQFF.

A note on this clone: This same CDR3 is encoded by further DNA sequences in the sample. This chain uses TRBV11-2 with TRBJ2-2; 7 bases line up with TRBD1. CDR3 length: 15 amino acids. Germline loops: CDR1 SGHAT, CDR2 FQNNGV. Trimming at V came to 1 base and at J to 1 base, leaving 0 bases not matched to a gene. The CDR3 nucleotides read TGTGCCAGCAGCTTAGGACAGGGGAACACCGGGGAGCTGTTTTTT. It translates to CASSLGQGNTGELFF.

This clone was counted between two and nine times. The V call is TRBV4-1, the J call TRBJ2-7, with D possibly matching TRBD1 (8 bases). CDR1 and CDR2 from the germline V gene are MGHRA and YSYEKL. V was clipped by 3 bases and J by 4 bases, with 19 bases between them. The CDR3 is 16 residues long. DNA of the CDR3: TGCGCCAGCAGCCATGAGGTTACAGGGGGGGTATACGAGCAGTACTTC. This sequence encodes CASSHEVTGGVYEQYF.

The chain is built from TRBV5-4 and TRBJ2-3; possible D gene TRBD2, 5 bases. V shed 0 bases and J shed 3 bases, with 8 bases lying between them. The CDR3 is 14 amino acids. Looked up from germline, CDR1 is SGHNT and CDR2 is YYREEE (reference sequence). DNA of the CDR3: TGTGCCAGCAGCTTGGCCCCGGGGACAGATACGCAGTATTTT. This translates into CASSLAPGTDTQYF.

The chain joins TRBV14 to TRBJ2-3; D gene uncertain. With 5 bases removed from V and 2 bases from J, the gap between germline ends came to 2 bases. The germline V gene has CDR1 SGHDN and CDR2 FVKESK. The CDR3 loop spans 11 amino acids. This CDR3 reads CASSYTDTQYF. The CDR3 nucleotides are TGTGCCAGCAGCTACACAGATACGCAGTATTTT.

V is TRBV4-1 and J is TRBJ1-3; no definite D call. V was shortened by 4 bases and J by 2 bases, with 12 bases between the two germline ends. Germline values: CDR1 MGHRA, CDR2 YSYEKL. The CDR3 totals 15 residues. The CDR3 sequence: CASSPTYNAGNTIYF. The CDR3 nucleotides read TGCGCCAGCAGCCCGACATACAACGCTGGAAACACCATATATTTT.

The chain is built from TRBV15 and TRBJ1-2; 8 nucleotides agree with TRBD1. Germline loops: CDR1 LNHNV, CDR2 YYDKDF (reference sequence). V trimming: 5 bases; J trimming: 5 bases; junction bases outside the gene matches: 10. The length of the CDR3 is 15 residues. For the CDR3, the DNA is TGTGCCACCAGCGTCCGGGACAGGACTGTTTATGGCTACACCTTC. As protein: CATSVRDRTVYGYTF.

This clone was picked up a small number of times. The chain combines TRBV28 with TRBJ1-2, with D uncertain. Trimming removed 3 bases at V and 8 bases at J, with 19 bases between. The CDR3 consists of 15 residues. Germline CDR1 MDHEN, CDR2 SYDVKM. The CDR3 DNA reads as TGTGCCAGCAGTTTTTTTTTAAGTAGACGGGGAGGCTACACCTTC. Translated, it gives CASSFFLSRRGGYTF.

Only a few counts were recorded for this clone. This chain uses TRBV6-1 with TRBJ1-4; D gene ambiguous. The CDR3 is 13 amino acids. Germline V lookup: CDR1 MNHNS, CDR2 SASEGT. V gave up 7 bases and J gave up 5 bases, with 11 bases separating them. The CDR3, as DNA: TGTGCCAGCATTTCTGGCCGAAATGAAAAACTGTTTTTT. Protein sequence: CASISGRNEKLFF.

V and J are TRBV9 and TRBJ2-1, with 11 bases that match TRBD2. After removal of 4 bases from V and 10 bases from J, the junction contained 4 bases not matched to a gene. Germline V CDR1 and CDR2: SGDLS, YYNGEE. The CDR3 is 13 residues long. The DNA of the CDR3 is TGTGCCAGCAGCTTAACTAGCGGGGGAGAGCAGTTCTTC. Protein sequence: CASSLTSGGEQFF.

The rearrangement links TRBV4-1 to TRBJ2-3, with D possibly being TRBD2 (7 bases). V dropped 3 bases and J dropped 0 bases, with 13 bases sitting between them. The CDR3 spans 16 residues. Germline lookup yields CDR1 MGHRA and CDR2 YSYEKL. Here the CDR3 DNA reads TGCGCCAGCAGCCACCACGGGGGGCCGAGCACAGATACGCAGTATTTT. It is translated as CASSHHGGPSTDTQYF.

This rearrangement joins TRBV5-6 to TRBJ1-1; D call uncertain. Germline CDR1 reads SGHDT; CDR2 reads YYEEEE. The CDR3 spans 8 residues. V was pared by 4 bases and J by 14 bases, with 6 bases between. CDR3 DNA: TGTGCCAGCAGCGGTCAGTTCTTT. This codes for CASSGQFF.

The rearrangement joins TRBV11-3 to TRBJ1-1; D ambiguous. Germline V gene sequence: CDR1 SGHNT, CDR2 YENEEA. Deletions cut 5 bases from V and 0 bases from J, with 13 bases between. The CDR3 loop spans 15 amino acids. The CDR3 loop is CASSPGGELNTEAFF. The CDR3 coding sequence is TGTGCCAGCAGCCCGGGAGGAGAGTTGAACACTGAAGCTTTCTTT.

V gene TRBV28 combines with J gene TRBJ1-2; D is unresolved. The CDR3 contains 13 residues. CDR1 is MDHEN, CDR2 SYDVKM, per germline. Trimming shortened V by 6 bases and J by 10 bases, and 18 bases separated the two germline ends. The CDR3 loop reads CASRLRGPADYTF. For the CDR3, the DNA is TGTGCCAGCAGGCTCCGAGGTCCCGCGGACTACACCTTC.

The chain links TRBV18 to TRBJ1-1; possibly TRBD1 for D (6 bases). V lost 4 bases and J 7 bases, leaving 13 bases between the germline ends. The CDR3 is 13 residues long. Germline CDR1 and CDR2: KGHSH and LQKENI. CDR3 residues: CASSLGTQLEAFF. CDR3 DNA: TGTGCCAGCTCACTCGGGACACAGCTTGAAGCTTTCTTT.

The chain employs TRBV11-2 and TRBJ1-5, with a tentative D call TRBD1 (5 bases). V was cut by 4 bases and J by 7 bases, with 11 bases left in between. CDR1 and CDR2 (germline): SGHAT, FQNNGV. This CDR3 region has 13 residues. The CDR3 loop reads CASSSDSEQPQHF. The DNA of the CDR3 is TGTGCCAGCAGCTCCGACAGTGAACAGCCCCAGCATTTT.

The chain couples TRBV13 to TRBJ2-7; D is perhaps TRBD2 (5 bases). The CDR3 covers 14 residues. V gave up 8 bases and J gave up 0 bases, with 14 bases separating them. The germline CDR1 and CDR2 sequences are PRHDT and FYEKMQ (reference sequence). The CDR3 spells CASQAGRSSYEQYF. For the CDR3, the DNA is TGTGCCAGCCAGGCGGGCCGGAGCTCCTACGAGCAGTACTTC.

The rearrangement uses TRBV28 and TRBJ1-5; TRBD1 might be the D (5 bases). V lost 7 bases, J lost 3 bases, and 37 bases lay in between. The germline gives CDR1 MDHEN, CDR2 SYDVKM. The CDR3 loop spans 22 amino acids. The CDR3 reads CASIRALGMAGPWEGTNQPQHF. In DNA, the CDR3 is TGTGCCAGCATTAGGGCCTTGGGAATGGCGGGGCCTTGGGAAGGGACCAATCAGCCCCAGCATTTT.

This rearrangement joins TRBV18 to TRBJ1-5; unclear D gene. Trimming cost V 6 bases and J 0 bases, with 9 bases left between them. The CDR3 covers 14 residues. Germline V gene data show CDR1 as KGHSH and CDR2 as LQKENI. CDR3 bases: TGTGCCAGCTCCAGCGAGAGTAGCAATCAGCCCCAGCATTTT. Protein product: CASSSESSNQPQHF.

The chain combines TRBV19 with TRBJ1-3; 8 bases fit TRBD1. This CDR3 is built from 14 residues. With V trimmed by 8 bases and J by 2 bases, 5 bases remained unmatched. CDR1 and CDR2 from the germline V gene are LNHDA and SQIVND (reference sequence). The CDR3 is CASAQGVTGNTIYF. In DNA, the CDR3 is TGTGCCAGTGCACAGGGGGTAACTGGAAACACCATATATTTT.

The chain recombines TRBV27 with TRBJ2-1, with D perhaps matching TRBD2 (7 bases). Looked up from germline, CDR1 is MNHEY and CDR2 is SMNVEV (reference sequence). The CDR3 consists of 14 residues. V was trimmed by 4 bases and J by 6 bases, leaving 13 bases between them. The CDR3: CASSSGGAGNEQFF. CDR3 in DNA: TGTGCCAGCAGTTCGGGGGGCGCTGGCAATGAGCAGTTCTTC.

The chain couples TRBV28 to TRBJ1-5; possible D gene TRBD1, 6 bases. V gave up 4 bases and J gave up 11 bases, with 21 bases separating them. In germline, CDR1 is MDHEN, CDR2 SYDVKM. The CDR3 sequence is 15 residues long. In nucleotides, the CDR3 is TGTGCCAGCAGTTCCCGGGAGGGGACAAACGAGGCCCAGCATTTT. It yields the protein CASSSREGTNEAQHF. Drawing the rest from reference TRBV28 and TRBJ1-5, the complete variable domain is DVKVTQSSRYLVKRTGEKVFLECVQDMDHENMFWYRQDPGLGLRLIYFSYDVKMKEKGDIPEGYSVSREKKERFSLILESASTNQTSMYLCASSSREGTNEAQHFGDGTRLSIL.

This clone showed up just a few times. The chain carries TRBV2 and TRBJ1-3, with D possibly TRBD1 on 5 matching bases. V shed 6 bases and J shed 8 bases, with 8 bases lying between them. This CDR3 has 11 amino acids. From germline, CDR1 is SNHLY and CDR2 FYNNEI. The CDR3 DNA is TGTGCCAGCAGGGGGGGACACACCATATATTTT. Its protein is CASRGGHTIYF.

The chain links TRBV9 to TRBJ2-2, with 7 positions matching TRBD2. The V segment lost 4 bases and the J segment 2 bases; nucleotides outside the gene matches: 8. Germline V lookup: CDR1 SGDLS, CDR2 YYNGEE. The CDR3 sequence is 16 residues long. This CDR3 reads CASSPRGDSNTGELFF. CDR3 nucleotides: TGTGCCAGCAGCCCCCGGGGGGATAGTAACACCGGGGAGCTGTTTTTT.

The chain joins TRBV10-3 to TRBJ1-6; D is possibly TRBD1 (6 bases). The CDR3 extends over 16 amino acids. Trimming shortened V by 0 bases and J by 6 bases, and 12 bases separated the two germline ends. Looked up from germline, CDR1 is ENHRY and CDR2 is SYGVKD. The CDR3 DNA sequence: TGTGCCATCAGTGAGTCGTCCTCCAGGGGTAATTCACCCCTCCACTTT. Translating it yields CAISESSSRGNSPLHF.

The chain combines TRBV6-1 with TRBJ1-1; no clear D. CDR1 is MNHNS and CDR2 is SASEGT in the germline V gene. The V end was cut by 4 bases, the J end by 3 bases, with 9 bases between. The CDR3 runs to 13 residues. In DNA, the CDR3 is TGTGCCAGCAGTGGCGGGCCGCACACTGAAGCTTTCTTT. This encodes CASSGGPHTEAFF.